This entry concerns a single TCR beta chain. The germline CDR1 and CDR2 sequences are LNHNV and YYDKDF (reference sequence). The CDR3 extends over 14 amino acids. Trimming stripped 0 bases from V and 7 bases from J, with 10 bases between. The data stem from a study of T cells in Graves' hyperthyroidism and ophthalmopathy. TCR beta CDR3 regions were amplified from RNA. The HTBI primer set drove a first-round RT-PCR of the TCR CDR3. TCRdb itself ran the multiplex PCR reads through MiXCR, one entry per CDR3 protein. The sample has under 550,000 distinct CDR3 sequences; nearly 20% are singletons. Sequenced sample: blood. The origin of this receptor is a man in his forties with Graves' ophthalmopathy. The chain employs TRBV15 and TRBJ1-5; D is ambiguous. As DNA, the CDR3 is TGTGCCACCAGCAGAGATCGCAGGAACCAGCCCCAGCATTTT. It translates to CATSRDRRNQPQHF.